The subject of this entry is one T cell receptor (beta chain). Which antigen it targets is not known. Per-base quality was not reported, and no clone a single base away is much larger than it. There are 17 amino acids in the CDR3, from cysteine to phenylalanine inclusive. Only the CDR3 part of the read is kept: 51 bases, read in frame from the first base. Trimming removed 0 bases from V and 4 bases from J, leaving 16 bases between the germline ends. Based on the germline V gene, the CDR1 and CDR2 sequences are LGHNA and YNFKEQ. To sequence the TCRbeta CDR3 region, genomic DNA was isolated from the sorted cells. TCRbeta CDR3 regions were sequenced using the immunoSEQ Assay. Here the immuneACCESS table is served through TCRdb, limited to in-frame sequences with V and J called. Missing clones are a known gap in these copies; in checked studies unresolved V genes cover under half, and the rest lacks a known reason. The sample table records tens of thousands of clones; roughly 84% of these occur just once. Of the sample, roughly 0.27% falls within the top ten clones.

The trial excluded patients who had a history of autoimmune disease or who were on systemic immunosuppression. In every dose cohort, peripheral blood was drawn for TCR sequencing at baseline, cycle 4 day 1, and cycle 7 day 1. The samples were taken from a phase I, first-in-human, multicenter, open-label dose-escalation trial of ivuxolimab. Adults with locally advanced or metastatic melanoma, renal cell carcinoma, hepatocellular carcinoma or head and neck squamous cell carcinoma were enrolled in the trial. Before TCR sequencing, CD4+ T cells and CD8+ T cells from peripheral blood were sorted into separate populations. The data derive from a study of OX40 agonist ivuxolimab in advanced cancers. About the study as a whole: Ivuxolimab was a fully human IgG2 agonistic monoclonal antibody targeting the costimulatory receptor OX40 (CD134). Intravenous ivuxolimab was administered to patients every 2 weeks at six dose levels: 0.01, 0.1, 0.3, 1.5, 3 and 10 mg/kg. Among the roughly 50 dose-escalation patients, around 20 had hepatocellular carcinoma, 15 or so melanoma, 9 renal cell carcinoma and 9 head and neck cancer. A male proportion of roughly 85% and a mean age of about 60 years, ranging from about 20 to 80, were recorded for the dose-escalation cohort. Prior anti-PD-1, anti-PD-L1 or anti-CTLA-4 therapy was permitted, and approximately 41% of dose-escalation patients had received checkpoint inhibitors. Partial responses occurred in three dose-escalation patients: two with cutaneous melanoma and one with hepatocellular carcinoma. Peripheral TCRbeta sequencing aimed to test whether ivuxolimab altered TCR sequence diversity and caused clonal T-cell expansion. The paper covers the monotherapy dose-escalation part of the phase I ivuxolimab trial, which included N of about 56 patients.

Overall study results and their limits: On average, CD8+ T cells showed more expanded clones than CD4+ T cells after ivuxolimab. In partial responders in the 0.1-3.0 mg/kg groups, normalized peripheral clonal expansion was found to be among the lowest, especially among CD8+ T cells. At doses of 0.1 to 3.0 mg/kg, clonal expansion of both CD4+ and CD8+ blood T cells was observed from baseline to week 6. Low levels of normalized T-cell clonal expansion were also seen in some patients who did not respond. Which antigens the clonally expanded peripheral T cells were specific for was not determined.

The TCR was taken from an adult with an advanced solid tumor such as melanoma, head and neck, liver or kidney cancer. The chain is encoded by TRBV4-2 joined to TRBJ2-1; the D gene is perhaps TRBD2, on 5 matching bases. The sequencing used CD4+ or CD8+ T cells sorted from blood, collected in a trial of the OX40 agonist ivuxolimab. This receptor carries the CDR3 CASSQDIHSGHYNEQFF. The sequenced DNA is TGTGCCAGCAGCCAAGATATTCACAGCGGTCATTACAATGAGCAGTTCTTC.